This T cell receptor (beta chain) was sequenced during a study of tumor-infiltrating lymphocytes in primary liver carcinoma. Study-level background: The cohort included men and women aged 30 to 69 years. Spanning 4.2 to 10 cm, the tumors were T1-T3 N0M0.

Total RNA amounting to 450 to 500 ng was the source from which TCR beta cDNA was made with a constant-region primer. Three rounds of nested multiplex PCR with slightly modified ARM-PCR produced TCR beta libraries. TRBV1-TRBV30 forward and Cbeta reverse primers drove the first two roughly 10-cycle rounds. Each CDR3 protein is one row after TCRdb ran MiXCR on the multiplex PCR reads. Here the sample spans fewer than 400,000 distinct CDR3 sequences, 65% being singletons. The study extracted blood RNA from unsorted whole blood and also extracted germline DNA. CDR1 is MNHNS and CDR2 is SASEGT in the germline V gene. CDR3 size: 14 residues. About this clonotype itself: A single base separates this from a much larger clone, so it may be a read error.

Sequenced sample: peripheral blood. This clonotype was obtained from a man aged 35-49 years with primary liver carcinoma and hepatitis B virus infection. The genes are TRBV6-1 and TRBJ2-3, with 7 bases that match TRBD2. CDR3 loop: CASRQAGFTGTQYF. The CDR3 bases are TGTGCCAGCAGACAAGCGGGGTTCACAGGTACGCAGTATTTT.